The 10 T cell receptor beta chains listed next were all sequenced from one sample in a study of T-cell memory formation after mild COVID-19 (dated by TCRdb to the early 2020s). Library prep was done by 5' RACE. Sequencing relied on an Illumina NovaSeq 6000. Starting from the raw public reads, TCRdb applied fastp trimming at Q25, assembled clones with MiXCR and retained in-frame beta chains. CDR3 protein duplicates are merged, each entry listing the most common genes and DNA. The table for this sample lists hundreds of thousands of distinct CDR3 sequences; roughly 25% of them were counted only once. The top ten clonotypes cover around an eighth of the sample. Sequencing was carried out using PBMCs or a T cell subset sorted from them (not recorded which). Every receptor here comes from an adult woman who had mild COVID-19 (a few samples of this study predate the infection). The sample titles of this study are shuffled in the database, so cell type and time point are left out; the donor was told from shared clones.

This clonotype occurred a few times. The chain uses TRBV7-8 and TRBJ1-1, with D uncertain. The CDR3 is 11 amino acids. CDR1 and CDR2 (germline): SGHVS, FQNEAQ. V gave up 3 bases and J gave up 6 bases, with 5 bases separating them. This CDR3 is CASSLSSEAFF. For the CDR3, the DNA is TGTGCCAGCAGCTTGTCCTCTGAAGCTTTCTTT.

The chain employs TRBV25-1 and TRBJ2-1; TRBD2 is a possible D gene (5 bases). V lost 1 base and J 7 bases, leaving 5 bases between the germline ends. The CDR3 consists of 12 residues. The germline V gene has CDR1 MGHDK and CDR2 SYGVNS. The CDR3, as DNA: TGTGCCAGCAGTGAATGGACTAATGAGCAGTTCTTC. This gives the protein CASSEWTNEQFF.

This chain joins TRBV7-9 and TRBJ2-1; D gene ambiguous. From germline, CDR1 is SEHNR and CDR2 FQNEAQ (reference sequence). V was cut by 9 bases and J by 2 bases, with 2 bases left in between. The CDR3 is 10 amino acids. The CDR3 here is CASAYNEQFF. The CDR3 DNA is TGTGCCAGTGCCTACAATGAGCAGTTCTTC. Drawing the rest from reference TRBV7-9 and TRBJ2-1, the complete variable domain is DTGVSQNPRHKITKRGQNVTFRCDPISEHNRLYWYRQTLGQGPEFLTYFQNEAQLEKSRLLSDRFSAERPKGSFSTLEIQRTEQGDSAMYLCASAYNEQFFGPGTRLTVL.

This clonotype was seen a handful of times. The V gene is TRBV5-1, the J gene TRBJ1-1; maybe TRBD1 (6 bases). This CDR3 has 14 residues. The germline V and J ends were trimmed by 2 bases and 1 base, with 9 bases remaining between them. Germline CDR1 and CDR2: SGHRS and YFSETQ. CDR3 residues: CASSLGTQNTEAFF. CDR3 in DNA: TGCGCCAGCAGCTTAGGGACACAGAACACTGAAGCTTTCTTT.

The chain joins TRBV5-1 to TRBJ1-2, with a tentative D call TRBD1 (6 bases). V shed 1 base and J shed 6 bases, with 7 bases lying between them. Per the germline V gene, CDR1 is SGHRS and CDR2 is YFSETQ. The CDR3 contains 12 residues. CDR3 protein: CASSLTGNGYTF. The CDR3 DNA reads as TGCGCCAGCAGCTTGACAGGGAATGGCTACACCTTC.

This rearrangement joins TRBV19 to TRBJ2-7; D uncertain. The V gene lost 1 base and the J gene lost 3 bases, with 7 bases spanning the gap. Germline V gene data show CDR1 as LNHDA and CDR2 as SQIVND (reference sequence). The CDR3 consists of 13 residues. The CDR3 sequence: CASSIGLIYEQYF. In DNA form, the CDR3 reads TGTGCCAGTAGTATAGGGCTGATCTACGAGCAGTACTTC.

Comments on this clonotype: The CDR3 does not end in the conserved phenylalanine or tryptophan, so this is likely a read error. The DNA is omitted, as the CDR3 cannot be located on it reliably, and the CDR3 follows TCRdb's listing. V is TRBV5-1 and J is TRBJ2-3; the table calls TRBD1, which could not be checked here. Germline CDR1 and CDR2: SGHRS and YFSETQ. Both ends counted, the CDR3 spans 9 residues. The CDR3 loop is CASSPGTDP.

Only a few counts were recorded for this clonotype. The rearrangement uses TRBV29-1 and TRBJ2-1, with 9 bases lining up with TRBD2. V dropped 6 bases and J dropped 7; count of bases not matched to a gene: 7. Germline V gives CDR1 SQVTM, CDR2 ANQGSEA. This CDR3 comprises 13 residues. This CDR3 reads CSVSSGTRNEQFF. The CDR3 DNA follows: TGCAGCGTCTCTAGCGGGACGAGGAATGAGCAGTTCTTC.

The chain combines TRBV11-2 with TRBJ2-7; D not resolved. Germline CDR1 is SGHAT and CDR2 is FQNNGV. The V and J ends lost 5 bases and 6 bases respectively, with 17 bases between them. CDR3 length equals 14 residues. The CDR3 region has the DNA TGTGCCAGCAGCGGCCAGGTCCGCGGTTCCGAGCAGTACTTC. The encoded protein is CASSGQVRGSEQYF.

This clonotype was seen more than once but under ten times. The chain carries TRBV9 and TRBJ2-7, with 7 bases fitting TRBD2. Germline V gene sequence: CDR1 SGDLS, CDR2 YYNGEE. J gave up 5 bases and V 4 bases, and 6 bases lay outside the gene matches. This CDR3 has 13 amino acids. Here the CDR3 reads CASSSGIINEQYF. CDR3 nucleotides: TGTGCCAGCAGCAGCGGGATAATAAACGAGCAGTACTTC.